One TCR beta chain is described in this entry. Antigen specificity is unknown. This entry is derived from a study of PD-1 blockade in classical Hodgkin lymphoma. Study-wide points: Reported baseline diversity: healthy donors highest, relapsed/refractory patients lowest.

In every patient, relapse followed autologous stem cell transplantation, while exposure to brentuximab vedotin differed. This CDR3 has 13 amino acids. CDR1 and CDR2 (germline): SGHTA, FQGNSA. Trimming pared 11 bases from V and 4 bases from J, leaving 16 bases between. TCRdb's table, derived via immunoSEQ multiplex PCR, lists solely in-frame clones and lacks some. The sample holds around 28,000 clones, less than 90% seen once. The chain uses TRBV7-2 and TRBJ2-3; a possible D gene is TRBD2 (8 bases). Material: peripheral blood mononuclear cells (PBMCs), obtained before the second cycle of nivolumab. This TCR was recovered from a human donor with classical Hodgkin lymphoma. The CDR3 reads CAGTAGAADTQYF. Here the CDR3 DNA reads TGTGCCGGGACAGCGGGAGCGGCAGATACGCAGTATTTT.